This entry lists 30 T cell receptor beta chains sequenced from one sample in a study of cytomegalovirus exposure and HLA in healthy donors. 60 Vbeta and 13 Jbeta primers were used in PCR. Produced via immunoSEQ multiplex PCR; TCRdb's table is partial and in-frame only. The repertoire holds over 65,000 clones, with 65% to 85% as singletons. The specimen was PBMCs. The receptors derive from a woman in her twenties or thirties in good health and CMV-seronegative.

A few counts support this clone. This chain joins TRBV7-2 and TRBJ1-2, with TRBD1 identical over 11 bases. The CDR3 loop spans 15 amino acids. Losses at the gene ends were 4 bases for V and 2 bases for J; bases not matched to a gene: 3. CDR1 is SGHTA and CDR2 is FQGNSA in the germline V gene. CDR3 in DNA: TGTGCCAGCAGCTCTAGGACAGGGGGCAACTATGGCTACACCTTC. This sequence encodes CASSSRTGGNYGYTF.

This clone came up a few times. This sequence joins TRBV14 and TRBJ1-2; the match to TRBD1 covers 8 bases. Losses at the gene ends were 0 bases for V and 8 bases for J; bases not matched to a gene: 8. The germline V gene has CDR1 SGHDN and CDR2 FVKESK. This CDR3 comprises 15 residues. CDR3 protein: CASSQESGGAGGYTF. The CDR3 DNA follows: TGTGCCAGCAGCCAAGAGTCAGGGGGCGCGGGGGGCTACACCTTC. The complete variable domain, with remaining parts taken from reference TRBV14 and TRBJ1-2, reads EAGVTQFPSHSVIEKGQTVTLRCDPISGHDNLYWYRRVMGKEIKFLLHFVKESKQDESGMPNNRFLAERTGGTYSTLKVQPAELEDSGVYFCASSQESGGAGGYTFGSGTRLTVV.

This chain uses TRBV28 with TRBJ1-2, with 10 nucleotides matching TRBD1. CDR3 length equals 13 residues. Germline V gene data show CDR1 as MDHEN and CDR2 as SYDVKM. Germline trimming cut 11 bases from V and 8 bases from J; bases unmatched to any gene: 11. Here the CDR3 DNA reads TGTGCCCTCCGGACGGGACAGGGGAGCGGCTACACCTTC. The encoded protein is CALRTGQGSGYTF.

The CDR3 loop reads CASALLAGGGDEQFF. CDR3 nucleotides: TGTGCCAGCGCCCTACTAGCGGGGGGCGGAGATGAGCAGTTCTTC. The rearrangement joins TRBV21-1 to TRBJ2-1; TRBD2, as called in the table, went unchecked against the DNA. TRBV21-1 is marked as a pseudogene. This CDR3 is built from 15 residues.

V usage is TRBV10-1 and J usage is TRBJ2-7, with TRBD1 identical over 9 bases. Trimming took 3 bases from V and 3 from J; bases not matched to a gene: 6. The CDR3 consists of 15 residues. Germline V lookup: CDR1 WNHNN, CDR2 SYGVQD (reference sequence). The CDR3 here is CASSDPGQGSYEQYF. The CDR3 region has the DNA TGCGCCAGCAGTGACCCGGGACAGGGAAGCTACGAGCAGTACTTC.

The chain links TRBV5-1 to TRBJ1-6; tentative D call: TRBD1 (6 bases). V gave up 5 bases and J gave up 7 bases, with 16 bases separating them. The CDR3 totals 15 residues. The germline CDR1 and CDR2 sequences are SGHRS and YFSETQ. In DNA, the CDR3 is TGCGCCAGCAGAAAAACAGGGTTTGAAAATTCACCCCTCCACTTT. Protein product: CASRKTGFENSPLHF. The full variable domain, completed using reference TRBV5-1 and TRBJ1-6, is KAGVTQTPRYLIKTRGQQVTLSCSPISGHRSVSWYQQTPGQGLQFLFEYFSETQRNKGNFPGRFSGRQFSNSRSEMNVSTLELGDSALYLCASRKTGFENSPLHFGNGTRLTVT.

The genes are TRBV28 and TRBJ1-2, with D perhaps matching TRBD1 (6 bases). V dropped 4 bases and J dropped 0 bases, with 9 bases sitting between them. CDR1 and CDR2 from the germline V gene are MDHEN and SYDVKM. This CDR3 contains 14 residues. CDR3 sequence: CASSSGDANYGYTF. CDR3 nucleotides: TGTGCCAGCAGTTCAGGGGACGCTAACTATGGCTACACCTTC.

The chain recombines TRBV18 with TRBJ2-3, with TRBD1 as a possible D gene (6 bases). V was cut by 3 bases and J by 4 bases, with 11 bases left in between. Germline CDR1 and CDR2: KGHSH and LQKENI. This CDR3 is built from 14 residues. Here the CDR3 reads CASSPGTFPDTQYF. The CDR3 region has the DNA TGTGCCAGCTCACCGGGGACATTCCCAGATACGCAGTATTTT.

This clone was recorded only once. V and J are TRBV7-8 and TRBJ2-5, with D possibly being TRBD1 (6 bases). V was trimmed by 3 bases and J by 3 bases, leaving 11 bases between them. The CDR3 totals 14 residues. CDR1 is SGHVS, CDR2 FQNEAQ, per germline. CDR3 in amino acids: CASSLIQGEETQYF. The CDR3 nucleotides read TGTGCCAGCAGCTTGATACAGGGAGAAGAGACCCAGTACTTC.

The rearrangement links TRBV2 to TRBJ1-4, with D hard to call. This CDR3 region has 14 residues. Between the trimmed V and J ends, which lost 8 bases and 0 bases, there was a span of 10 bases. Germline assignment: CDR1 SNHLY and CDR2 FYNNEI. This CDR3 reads CASGREATNEKLFF. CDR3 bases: TGTGCCAGCGGGCGAGAAGCAACTAATGAAAAACTGTTTTTT.

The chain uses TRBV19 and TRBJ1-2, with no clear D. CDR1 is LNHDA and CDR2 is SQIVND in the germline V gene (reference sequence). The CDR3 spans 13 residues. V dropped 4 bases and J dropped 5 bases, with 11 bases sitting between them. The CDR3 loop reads CASSRSELYGYTF. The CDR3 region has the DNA TGTGCCAGTAGTAGGTCTGAACTATATGGCTACACCTTC. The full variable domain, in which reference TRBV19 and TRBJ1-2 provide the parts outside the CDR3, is DGGITQSPKYLFRKEGQNVTLSCEQNLNHDAMYWYRQDPGQGLRLIYYSQIVNDFQKGDIAEGYSVSREKKESFPLTVTSAQKNPTAFYLCASSRSELYGYTFGSGTRLTVV.

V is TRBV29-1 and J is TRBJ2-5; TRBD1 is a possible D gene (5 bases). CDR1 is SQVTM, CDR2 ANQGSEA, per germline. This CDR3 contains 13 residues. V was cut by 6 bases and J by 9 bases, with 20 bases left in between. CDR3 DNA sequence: TGCAGCGTCAGAAGGGGTGACCAAGGGGCCCAGTACTTC. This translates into CSVRRGDQGAQYF.

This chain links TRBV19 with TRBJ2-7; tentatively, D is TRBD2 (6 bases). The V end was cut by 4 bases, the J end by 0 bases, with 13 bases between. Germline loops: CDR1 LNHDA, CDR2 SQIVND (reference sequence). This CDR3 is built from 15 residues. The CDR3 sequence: CASSTAWRASYEQYF. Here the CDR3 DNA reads TGTGCCAGTAGTACGGCCTGGAGGGCCTCCTACGAGCAGTACTTC. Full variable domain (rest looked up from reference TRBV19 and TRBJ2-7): DGGITQSPKYLFRKEGQNVTLSCEQNLNHDAMYWYRQDPGQGLRLIYYSQIVNDFQKGDIAEGYSVSREKKESFPLTVTSAQKNPTAFYLCASSTAWRASYEQYFGPGTRLTVT.

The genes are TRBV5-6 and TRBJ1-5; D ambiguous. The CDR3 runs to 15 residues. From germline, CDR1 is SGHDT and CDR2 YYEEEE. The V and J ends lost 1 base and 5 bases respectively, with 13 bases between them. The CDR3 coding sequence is TGTGCCAGCAGCTTGACGACTAACGGGGATCAGCCCCAGCATTTT. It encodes CASSLTTNGDQPQHF.

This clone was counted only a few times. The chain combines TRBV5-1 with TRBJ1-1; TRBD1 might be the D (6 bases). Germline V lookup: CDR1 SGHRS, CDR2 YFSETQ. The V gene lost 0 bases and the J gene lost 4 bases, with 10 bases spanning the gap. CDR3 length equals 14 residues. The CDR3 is CASSLEFRGTEAFF. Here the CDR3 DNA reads TGCGCCAGCAGCTTGGAATTCAGGGGCACTGAAGCTTTCTTT.

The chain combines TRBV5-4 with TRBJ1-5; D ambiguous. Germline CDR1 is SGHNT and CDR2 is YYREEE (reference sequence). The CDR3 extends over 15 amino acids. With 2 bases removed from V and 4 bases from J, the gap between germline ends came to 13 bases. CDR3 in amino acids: CASSLSRGGNQPQHF. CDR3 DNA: TGTGCCAGCAGCTTAAGCCGGGGTGGGAATCAGCCCCAGCATTTT.

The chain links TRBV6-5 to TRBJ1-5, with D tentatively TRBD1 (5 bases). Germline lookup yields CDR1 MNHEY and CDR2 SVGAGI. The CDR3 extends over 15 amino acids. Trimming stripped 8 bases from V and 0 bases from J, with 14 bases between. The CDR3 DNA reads TGTGCCAGCTCCACGCAGGGTAATAGCAATCAGCCCCAGCATTTT. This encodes CASSTQGNSNQPQHF.

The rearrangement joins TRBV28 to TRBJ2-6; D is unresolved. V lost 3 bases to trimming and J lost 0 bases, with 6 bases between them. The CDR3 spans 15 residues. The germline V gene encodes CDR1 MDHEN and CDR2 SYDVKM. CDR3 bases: TGTGCCAGCAGTTTGTCCCTCTCTGGGGCCAACGTCCTGACTTTC. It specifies CASSLSLSGANVLTF.

CDR3 DNA: TGTGCCAGCAGTTTCGGGACATCTAGGGGCTACACCTTC. It yields the protein CASSFGTSRGYTF. The rearrangement uses TRBV28 and TRBJ1-2, with a weak D call TRBD1 (6 bases). Germline V gene lookup returns CDR1 MDHEN and CDR2 SYDVKM. Trimming shortened V by 3 bases and J by 8 bases, and 13 bases separated the two germline ends. CDR3 length: 13 residues.

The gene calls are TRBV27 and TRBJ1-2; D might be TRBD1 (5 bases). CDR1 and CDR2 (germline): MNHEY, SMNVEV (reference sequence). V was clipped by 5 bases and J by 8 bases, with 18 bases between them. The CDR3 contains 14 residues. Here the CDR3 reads CASSPEKGFRGYTF. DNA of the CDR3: TGTGCCAGCAGTCCGGAGAAGGGGTTTCGGGGCTACACCTTC.

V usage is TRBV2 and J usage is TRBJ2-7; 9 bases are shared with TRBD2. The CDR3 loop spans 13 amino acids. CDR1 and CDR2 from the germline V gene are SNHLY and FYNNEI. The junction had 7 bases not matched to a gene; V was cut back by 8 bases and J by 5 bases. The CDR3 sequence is CASVRGGFNEQYF. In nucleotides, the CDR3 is TGTGCCAGCGTGCGGGGGGGCTTTAACGAGCAGTACTTC.

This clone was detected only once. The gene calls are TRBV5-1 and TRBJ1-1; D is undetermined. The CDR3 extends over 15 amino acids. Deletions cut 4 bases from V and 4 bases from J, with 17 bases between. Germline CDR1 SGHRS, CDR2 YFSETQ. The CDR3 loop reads CASSPPEKWITEAFF. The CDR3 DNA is TGCGCCAGCAGCCCCCCGGAGAAGTGGATCACTGAAGCTTTCTTT. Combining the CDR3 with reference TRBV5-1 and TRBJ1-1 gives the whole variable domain KAGVTQTPRYLIKTRGQQVTLSCSPISGHRSVSWYQQTPGQGLQFLFEYFSETQRNKGNFPGRFSGRQFSNSRSEMNVSTLELGDSALYLCASSPPEKWITEAFFGQGTRLTVV.

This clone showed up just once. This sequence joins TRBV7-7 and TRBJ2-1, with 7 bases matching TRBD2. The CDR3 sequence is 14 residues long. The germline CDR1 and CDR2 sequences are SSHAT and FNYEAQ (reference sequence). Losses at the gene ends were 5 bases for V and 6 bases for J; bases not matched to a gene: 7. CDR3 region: CASSSSGYRNEQFF. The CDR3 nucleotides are TGTGCCAGCAGCAGTAGCGGGTATCGCAATGAGCAGTTCTTC.

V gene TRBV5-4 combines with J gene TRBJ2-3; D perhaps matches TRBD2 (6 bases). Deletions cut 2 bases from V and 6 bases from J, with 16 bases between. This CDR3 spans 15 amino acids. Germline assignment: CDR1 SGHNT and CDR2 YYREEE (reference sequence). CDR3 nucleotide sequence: TGTGCCAGCAGCTTTCGGAGGGAATTGAAGGATACGCAGTATTTT. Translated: CASSFRRELKDTQYF.

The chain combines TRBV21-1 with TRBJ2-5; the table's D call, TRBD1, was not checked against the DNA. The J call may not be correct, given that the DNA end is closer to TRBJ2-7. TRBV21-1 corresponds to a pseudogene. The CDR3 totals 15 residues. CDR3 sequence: CASSKVAGRAYEQYF. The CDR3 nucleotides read TGTGCCAGCAGCAAAGTGGCAGGCCGAGCCTACGAGCAGTACTTC.

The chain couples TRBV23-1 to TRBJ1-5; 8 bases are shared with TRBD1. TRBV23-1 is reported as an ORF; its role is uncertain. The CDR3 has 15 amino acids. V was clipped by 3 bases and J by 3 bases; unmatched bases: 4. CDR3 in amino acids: CASSQETGANQPQHF. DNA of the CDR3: TGCGCCAGCAGTCAGGAGACAGGGGCCAATCAGCCCCAGCATTTT.

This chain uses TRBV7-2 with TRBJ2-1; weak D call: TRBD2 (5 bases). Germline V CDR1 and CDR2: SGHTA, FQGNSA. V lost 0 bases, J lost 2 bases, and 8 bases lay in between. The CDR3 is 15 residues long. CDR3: CASSLARGPYNEQFF. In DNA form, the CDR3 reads TGTGCCAGCAGCTTAGCGCGCGGGCCCTACAATGAGCAGTTCTTC.

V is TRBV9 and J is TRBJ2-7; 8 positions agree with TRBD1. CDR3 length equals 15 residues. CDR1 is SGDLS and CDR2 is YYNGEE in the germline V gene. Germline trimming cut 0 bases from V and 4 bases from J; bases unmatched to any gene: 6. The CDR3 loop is CASSVGYRGDYEQYF. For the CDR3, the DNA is TGTGCCAGCAGCGTAGGGTACAGGGGGGATTACGAGCAGTACTTC. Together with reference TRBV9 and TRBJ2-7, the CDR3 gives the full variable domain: DSGVTQTPKHLITATGQRVTLRCSPRSGDLSVYWYQQSLDQGLQFLIQYYNGEERAKGNILERFSAQQFPDLHSELNLSSLELGDSALYFCASSVGYRGDYEQYFGPGTRLTVT.

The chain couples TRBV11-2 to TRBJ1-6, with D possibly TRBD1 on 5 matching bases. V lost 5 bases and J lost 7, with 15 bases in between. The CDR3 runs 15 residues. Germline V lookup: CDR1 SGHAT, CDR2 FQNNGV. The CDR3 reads CASSRGMGHNSPLHF. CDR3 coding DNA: TGTGCCAGCAGCCGCGGGATGGGGCACAATTCACCCCTCCACTTT.

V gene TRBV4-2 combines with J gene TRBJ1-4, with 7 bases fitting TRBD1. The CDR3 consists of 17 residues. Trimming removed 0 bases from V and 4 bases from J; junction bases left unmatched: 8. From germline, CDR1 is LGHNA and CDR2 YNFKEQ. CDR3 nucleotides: TGTGCCAGCAGCCAAGAAGGAACCGGGACAGTTAATGAAAAACTGTTTTTT. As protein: CASSQEGTGTVNEKLFF.